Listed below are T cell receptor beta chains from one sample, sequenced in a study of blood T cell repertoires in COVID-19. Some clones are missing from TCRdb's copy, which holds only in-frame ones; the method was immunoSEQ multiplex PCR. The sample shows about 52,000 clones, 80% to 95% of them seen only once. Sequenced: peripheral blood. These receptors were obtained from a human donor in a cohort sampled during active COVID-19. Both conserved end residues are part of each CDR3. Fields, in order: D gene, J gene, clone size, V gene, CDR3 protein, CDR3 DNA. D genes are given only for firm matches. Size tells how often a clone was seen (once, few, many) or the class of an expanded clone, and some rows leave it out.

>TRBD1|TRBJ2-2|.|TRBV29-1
CSARQGAGTGELFF
TGCAGCGCCCGGCAGGGGGCTGGCACCGGGGAGCTGTTTTTT
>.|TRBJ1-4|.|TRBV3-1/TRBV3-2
CASSQEATVVATNEKLFF
TGTGCCAGCAGCCAAGAGGCGACAGTGGTAGCAACTAATGAAAAACTGTTTTTT
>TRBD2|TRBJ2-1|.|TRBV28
CASSKLANYNEQFF
TGTGCCAGCAGTAAACTAGCGAACTACAATGAGCAGTTCTTC
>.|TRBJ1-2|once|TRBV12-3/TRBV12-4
CASSLGLWNGYTF
TGTGCCAGCAGTTTGGGGCTCTGGAATGGCTACACCTTC
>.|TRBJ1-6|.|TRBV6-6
CASSVPRQANSPLHF
TGTGCCAGCAGTGTCCCTCGACAGGCCAATTCACCCCTCCACTTT
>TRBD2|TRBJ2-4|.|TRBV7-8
CASSRPSSGREDKNIQYF
TGTGCCAGCAGCCGACCATCTAGCGGGAGGGAGGACAAAAACATTCAGTACTTC
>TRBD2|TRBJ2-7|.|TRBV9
CASSVASGGYEQYF
TGTGCCAGCAGCGTAGCAAGCGGGGGCTACGAGCAGTACTTC
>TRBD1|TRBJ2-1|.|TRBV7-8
CASSPQGSLINEQFF
TGTGCCAGCAGCCCACAGGGGTCTTTGATCAATGAGCAGTTCTTC
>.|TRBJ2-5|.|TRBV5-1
CASSLVSPKQETQYF
TGCGCCAGCAGCTTGGTGTCCCCCAAACAAGAGACCCAGTACTTC
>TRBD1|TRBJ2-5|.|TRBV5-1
CASSFRQGNQETQYF
TGCGCCAGCAGCTTTCGACAGGGAAACCAAGAGACCCAGTACTTC
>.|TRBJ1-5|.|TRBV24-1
CATSPGGAGNSNQPQHF
TGTGCCACCTCCCCCGGGGGAGCAGGGAATAGCAATCAGCCCCAGCATTTT
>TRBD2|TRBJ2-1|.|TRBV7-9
CASSLSGTSGMNNEQFF
TGTGCCAGCAGCTTATCCGGGACTAGCGGGATGAACAATGAGCAGTTCTTC
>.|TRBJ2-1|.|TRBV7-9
CASSSGREQFF
TGTGCCAGCAGCAGTGGGCGTGAGCAGTTCTTC
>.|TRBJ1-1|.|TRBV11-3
CASSQTGNTEAFF
TGTGCCAGCAGCCAGACAGGGAACACTGAAGCTTTCTTT
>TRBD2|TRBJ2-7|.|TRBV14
CASSPILAGGSEQYF
TGTGCCAGCAGCCCCATACTAGCGGGAGGATCCGAGCAGTACTTC
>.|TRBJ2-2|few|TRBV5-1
CASNMGQNTGELFF
TGCGCCAGCAATATGGGACAGAACACCGGGGAGCTGTTTTTT
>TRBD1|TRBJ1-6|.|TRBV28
CASSPRQGLGSPLHF
TGTGCCAGCAGTCCGAGACAGGGATTAGGTTCACCCCTCCACTTT
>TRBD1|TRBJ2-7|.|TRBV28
CATGQGAYEQYF
TGTGCCACCGGACAGGGGGCGTACGAGCAGTACTTC
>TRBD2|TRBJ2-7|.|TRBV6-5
CASTLVAGETYEQYF
TGTGCCAGCACCCTAGTGGCGGGAGAAACGTACGAGCAGTACTTC
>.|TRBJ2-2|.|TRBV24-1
CATSDLRDTGELFF
TGTGCCACCAGTGATTTGCGGGACACCGGGGAGCTGTTTTTT
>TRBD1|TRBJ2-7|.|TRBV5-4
CASSPGQTIYEQYF
TGTGCCAGCAGCCCGGGACAGACTATCTACGAGCAGTACTTC
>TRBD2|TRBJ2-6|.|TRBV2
CAGRTSGLSGANVLTF
TGTGCCGGAAGGACTAGCGGGCTCTCTGGGGCCAACGTCCTGACTTTC
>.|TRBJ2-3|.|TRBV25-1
CASSERVGVGGVTDTQYF
TGTGCCAGCAGTGAGCGTGTTGGGGTCGGCGGGGTTACAGATACGCAGTATTTT
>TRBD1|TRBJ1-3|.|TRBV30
CACTPGGSGNTIYF
TGTGCCTGTACTCCAGGGGGCTCTGGAAACACCATATATTTT
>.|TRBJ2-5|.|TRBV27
CASSPLTQETQYF
TGTGCCAGCAGCCCGCTGACACAAGAGACCCAGTACTTC
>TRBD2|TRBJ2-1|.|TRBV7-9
CASSYTSGRGNEQFF
TGTGCCAGCAGCTACACTAGCGGGAGAGGCAATGAGCAGTTCTTC
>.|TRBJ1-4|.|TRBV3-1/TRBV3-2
CATGHGEKLFF
TGTGCCACGGGACATGGTGAAAAACTGTTTTTT
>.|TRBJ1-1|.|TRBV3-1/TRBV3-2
CASLGRNTEAFF
TGTGCCAGCCTCGGGAGGAACACTGAAGCTTTCTTT
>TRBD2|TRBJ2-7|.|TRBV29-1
CSVDSGRDYEQYF
TGCAGCGTTGATAGCGGGAGGGACTACGAGCAGTACTTC
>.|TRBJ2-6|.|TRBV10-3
CAISDSVSGANVLTF
TGTGCCATCAGTGACAGTGTTTCTGGGGCCAACGTCCTGACTTTC
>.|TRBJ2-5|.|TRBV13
CASSPNDVGMRGQETQYF
TGTGCCAGCAGCCCGAACGATGTCGGGATGCGGGGCCAAGAGACCCAGTACTTC
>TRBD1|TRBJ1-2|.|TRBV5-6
CASSFYRTGGSGYTF
TGTGCCAGCAGCTTTTATCGGACAGGAGGATCTGGCTACACCTTC
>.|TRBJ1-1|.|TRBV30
CAWSVRGPEAFF
TGTGCCTGGAGTGTAAGGGGCCCTGAAGCTTTCTTT
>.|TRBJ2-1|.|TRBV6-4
CASSDSPLGRLYNEQFF
TGTGCCAGCAGTGACTCCCCCCTCGGGAGATTATACAATGAGCAGTTCTTC
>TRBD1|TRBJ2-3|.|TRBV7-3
CASSPDRGDTQYF
TGTGCCAGCAGCCCGGACAGGGGGGATACGCAGTATTTT
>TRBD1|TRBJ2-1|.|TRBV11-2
CASSLSRGSGRGDNEQFF
TGTGCCAGCAGCTTAAGCAGGGGGAGTGGGAGAGGCGACAATGAGCAGTTCTTC
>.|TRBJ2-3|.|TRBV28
CASSSTGTDTQYF
TGTGCCAGCAGTTCGACAGGCACAGATACGCAGTATTTT
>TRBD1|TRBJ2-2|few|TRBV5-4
CASSPDRASAGELFF
TGTGCCAGCAGCCCGGACAGGGCCTCAGCCGGGGAGCTGTTTTTT
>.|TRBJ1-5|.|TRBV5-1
CASSSTPRQDSNQPQHF
TGCGCCAGCAGTTCGACGCCCCGACAGGATAGCAATCAGCCCCAGCATTTT